The sequence of this TCR beta chain was determined in a study of T cell changes during pregnancy in multiple sclerosis. The assay was immunoSEQ multiplex PCR, and TCRdb's table has in-frame clones only and misses some. This repertoire shows about 40,000 clones, around nine tenths found once; its top ten account for 7.8%. Regarding this clone: Germline is not matched at one junction end, which may reflect a read error.

Germline CDR1 and CDR2: MDHEN and SYDVKM. This CDR3 comprises 16 residues. The chain joins TRBV28 to TRBJ2-7; 13 nucleotides agree with TRBD2. This TCR was sampled from a female donor with multiple sclerosis, enrolled in a pregnancy study. The input for sequencing was CD8+ T cells from peripheral blood mononuclear cells, taken before pregnancy. CDR3 loop: CASSLWTSGSPYEQYF. In nucleotides, the CDR3 is TGTGCCAGCAGTCTATGGACTAGCGGGAGTCCTTACGAGCAGTACTTC.